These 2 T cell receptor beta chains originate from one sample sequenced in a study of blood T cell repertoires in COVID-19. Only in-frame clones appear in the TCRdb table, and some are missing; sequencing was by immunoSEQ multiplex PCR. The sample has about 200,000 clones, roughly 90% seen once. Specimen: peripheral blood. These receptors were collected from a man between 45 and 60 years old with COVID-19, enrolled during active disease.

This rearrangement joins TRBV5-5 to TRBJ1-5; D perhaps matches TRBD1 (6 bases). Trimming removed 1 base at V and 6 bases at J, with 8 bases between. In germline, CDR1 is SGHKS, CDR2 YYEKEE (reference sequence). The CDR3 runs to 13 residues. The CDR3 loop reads CASSLTGIQPQHF. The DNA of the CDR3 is TGTGCCAGCAGCTTGACAGGGATTCAGCCCCAGCATTTT.

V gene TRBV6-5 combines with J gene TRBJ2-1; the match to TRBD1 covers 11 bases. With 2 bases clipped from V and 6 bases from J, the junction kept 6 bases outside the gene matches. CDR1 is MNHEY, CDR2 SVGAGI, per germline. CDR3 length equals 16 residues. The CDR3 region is CASSYAPGQGVNEQFF. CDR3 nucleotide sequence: TGTGCCAGCAGTTACGCCCCGGGACAGGGGGTCAATGAGCAGTTCTTC.